Following are 29 T cell receptor beta chains from one sample sequenced in a study of T cell repertoires in cytomegalovirus infection. The antigens these receptors bind are not known. TCRdb independently ran MiXCR on the reads; one entry per CDR3 protein. The repertoire holds 340,000 or so distinct CDR3 sequences, with 20% to 30% as singletons. This specimen was cultured PBMCs, taken from culture after CMV antigen stimulation. All receptors derive from a human donor in good health (CMV status not recorded). Some clones in this sample may be carry-over from other donors' samples.

The V gene is TRBV15, the J gene TRBJ2-5; D is possibly TRBD1 (5 bases). CDR1 is LNHNV and CDR2 is YYDKDF in the germline V gene (reference sequence). V was shortened by 0 bases and J by 4 bases, with 24 bases between the two germline ends. CDR3 length: 19 residues. CDR3 amino acids: CATSRDSTESYVGIETQYF. DNA of the CDR3: TGTGCCACCAGCAGAGATTCGACAGAGTCCTACGTAGGCATAGAGACCCAGTACTTC.

The chain uses TRBV10-3 and TRBJ2-2; 9 bases map to TRBD2. This CDR3 region has 16 residues. Germline V gene sequence: CDR1 ENHRY, CDR2 SYGVKD. With V trimmed by 5 bases and J by 4 bases, 8 bases remained unmatched. CDR3 region: CAISTLGTSPTGELFF. The CDR3 DNA sequence: TGTGCCATCAGTACCCTAGGGACTAGCCCCACCGGGGAGCTGTTTTTT.

This clonotype was counted ten times or more. The J gene is TRBJ2-3, the V gene TRBV7-2; 8 nucleotides match TRBD1. V trimming: 6 bases; J trimming: 7 bases; junction bases outside the gene matches: 12. Germline CDR1 and CDR2: SGHTA and FQGNSA. This CDR3 contains 15 residues. The CDR3, as DNA: TGTGCCAGCAGTTTACCGGACAGGGCGATTCATACGCAGTATTTT. It encodes CASSLPDRAIHTQYF.

Notes on this clonotype: A much larger clone sits a single nucleotide away, making a read error possible. This chain connects TRBV7-6 to TRBJ1-3, with 7 positions matching TRBD1. The V segment lost 5 bases and the J segment 0 bases; nucleotides outside the gene matches: 10. CDR1 is SGHVS and CDR2 is FNYEAQ in the germline V gene. The CDR3 consists of 17 residues. CDR3 protein: CASSRGGRLSSGNTIYF. The CDR3 DNA is TGTGCCAGCAGCAGAGGGGGCAGGCTGAGCTCTGGAAACACCATATATTTT.

The sample holds many counts of this clonotype. The CDR3 DNA sequence: TGTGCCAGCAGGAGACAGGGGTTTAGCAATGAGCAGTTCTTC. It encodes CASRRQGFSNEQFF. V gene TRBV7-2 combines with J gene TRBJ2-1; 8 positions match TRBD1. J lost 6 bases, V lost 6 bases, and 7 bases had no gene match. The CDR3 has 14 amino acids. Germline CDR1 reads SGHTA; CDR2 reads FQGNSA.

The J gene is TRBJ2-1, the V gene TRBV7-8, with D unclear. Germline CDR1 and CDR2: SGHVS and FQNEAQ. This CDR3 spans 14 amino acids. Trimming left V 2 bases short and J 6 bases short, with 11 bases between. In DNA, the CDR3 is TGTGCCAGCAGCTTAACCGTACAGACCAATGAGCAGTTCTTC. Its protein is CASSLTVQTNEQFF.

The chain uses TRBV20-1 and TRBJ1-5; a possible D gene is TRBD1 (5 bases). Germline loops: CDR1 DFQATT, CDR2 SNEGSKA (reference sequence). CDR3 length: 13 amino acids. The V end lost 4 bases, the J end lost 4 bases, and 11 bases lay between the germline ends. CDR3 loop: CSAMTDTNQPQHF. In DNA form, the CDR3 reads TGCAGTGCTATGACAGATACTAATCAGCCCCAGCATTTT.

The chain couples TRBV9 to TRBJ2-3, with 10 bases identical to TRBD2. Germline trimming cut 3 bases from V and 2 bases from J; bases unmatched to any gene: 6. The CDR3 has 16 residues. In germline, CDR1 is SGDLS, CDR2 YYNGEE. The CDR3: CASSGTSGTTTDTQYF. The CDR3 DNA is TGTGCCAGCAGCGGCACTAGCGGGACCACCACAGATACGCAGTATTTT.

V gene TRBV12-3 or TRBV12-4 combines with J gene TRBJ1-2; 7 positions agree with TRBD1. The ends lost 5 bases at V and 6 bases at J; junction bases unmatched: 3. There are 12 residues in the CDR3. The CDR3 here is CASSGQDHGYTF. The CDR3 DNA sequence: TGTGCCAGCAGTGGACAGGACCATGGCTACACCTTC.

The J gene is TRBJ2-3, the V gene TRBV5-4, with 14 bases that match TRBD2. There are 17 residues in the CDR3. From germline, CDR1 is SGHNT and CDR2 YYREEE (reference sequence). The V and J ends lost 4 bases and 5 bases, in that order; junction bases with no gene match: 9. CDR3 nucleotide sequence: TGTGCCAGCAGCGCCGGGACTAGCGGGAGCAGGGGAGATACGCAGTATTTT. Translating gives CASSAGTSGSRGDTQYF.

This clonotype appeared a few times. V is TRBV28 and J is TRBJ1-1, with D unresolved. Germline V gene sequence: CDR1 MDHEN, CDR2 SYDVKM. The V and J ends lost 5 bases and 2 bases respectively, with 18 bases between them. This CDR3 has 16 amino acids. The CDR3 protein is CASSEASRRLNTEAFF. CDR3 nucleotides: TGTGCCAGCAGTGAAGCCAGTCGGCGGCTCAACACTGAAGCTTTCTTT.

This clonotype was seen a few times. The chain combines TRBV7-6 with TRBJ2-3, with 11 bases identical to TRBD2. CDR3 length: 17 residues. J was trimmed by 5 bases and V by 5 bases; bases with no gene match: 12. CDR1 and CDR2 from the germline V gene are SGHVS and FNYEAQ. The CDR3 DNA reads as TGTGCCAGCAGCCCCAAAATAGCGGGAGGGGGCGTAGATACGCAGTATTTT. As protein: CASSPKIAGGGVDTQYF.

This chain joins TRBV20-1 and TRBJ1-4, with 8 bases fitting TRBD1. CDR3 size: 13 residues. V trimming: 4 bases; J trimming: 8 bases; junction bases outside the gene matches: 6. Germline CDR1 and CDR2: DFQATT and SNEGSKA (reference sequence). The CDR3: CSAITGGVEKLFF. The CDR3 region has the DNA TGCAGTGCTATTACAGGGGGTGTCGAAAAACTGTTTTTT.

This sequence joins TRBV19 and TRBJ2-1, with TRBD2 matching 7 bases. Germline-derived CDR1 and CDR2 are LNHDA and SQIVND (reference sequence). This CDR3 is 16 amino acids long. V was clipped by 3 bases and J by 0 bases; unmatched bases: 5. The CDR3 sequence is CASSISSSGSYNEQFF. CDR3 bases: TGTGCCAGTAGTATTTCTTCTAGCGGCTCCTACAATGAGCAGTTCTTC. The full variable domain, in which reference TRBV19 and TRBJ2-1 provide the parts outside the CDR3, is DGGITQSPKYLFRKEGQNVTLSCEQNLNHDAMYWYRQDPGQGLRLIYYSQIVNDFQKGDIAEGYSVSREKKESFPLTVTSAQKNPTAFYLCASSISSSGSYNEQFFGPGTRLTVL.

This clonotype was seen ten or more times. V usage is TRBV28 and J usage is TRBJ2-3; maybe TRBD1 (5 bases). This CDR3 is built from 14 residues. The V end lost 3 bases, the J end lost 4 bases, and 11 bases lay between the germline ends. CDR1 and CDR2 (germline): MDHEN, SYDVKM. CDR3 amino acids: CASSLGLSPDTQYF. CDR3 nucleotides: TGTGCCAGCAGTTTGGGGCTATCCCCAGATACGCAGTATTTT.

This chain uses TRBV6-2 or TRBV6-3 with TRBJ2-7, with D perhaps matching TRBD2 (6 bases). The CDR3 extends over 15 amino acids. The germline V and J ends were trimmed by 5 bases and 0 bases, with 14 bases remaining between them. Germline values: CDR1 MNHEY, CDR2 SVGEGT. The chain's CDR3 is CASSALAISSYEQYF. The CDR3 DNA sequence: TGTGCCAGCAGTGCGCTAGCGATTAGCTCCTACGAGCAGTACTTC.

This clonotype was observed many times. V usage is TRBV7-6 and J usage is TRBJ2-1, with 8 bases fitting TRBD2. The CDR3 totals 16 residues. Germline V lookup: CDR1 SGHVS, CDR2 FNYEAQ. V was clipped by 3 bases and J by 4 bases; unmatched bases: 8. In DNA form, the CDR3 reads TGTGCCAGCAGCTTTCCCCTTGGCGGGGGGTACAATGAGCAGTTCTTC. Protein product: CASSFPLGGGYNEQFF.

This clonotype was picked up a small number of times. The chain carries TRBV29-1 and TRBJ1-4, with D possibly being TRBD1 (5 bases). Trimming left V 6 bases short and J 0 bases short, with 11 bases between. Per germline, CDR1 SQVTM and CDR2 ANQGSEA. The CDR3 is made up of 14 amino acids. The CDR3 DNA reads TGCAGCGTAGTGGGGACGGCAACTAATGAAAAACTGTTTTTT. Amino acid sequence: CSVVGTATNEKLFF.

This clonotype was recorded many times. The chain combines TRBV5-1 with TRBJ1-2; TRBD1 agrees at 8 bases. V lost 4 bases and J lost 4; bases outside the gene matches: 12. The CDR3 covers 16 residues. Germline V gene lookup returns CDR1 SGHRS and CDR2 YFSETQ. CDR3 in amino acids: CASSLRTGFQSYGYTF. In DNA form, the CDR3 reads TGCGCCAGCAGCCTCAGGACAGGGTTCCAATCCTATGGCTACACCTTC.

In its sample, this clonotype was seen many times. The chain uses TRBV7-3 and TRBJ2-3; 7 bases are shared with TRBD2. Per the germline V gene, CDR1 is SGHTA and CDR2 is FQGTGA. The CDR3 sequence is 15 residues long. Losses at the gene ends were 4 bases for V and 2 bases for J; bases not matched to a gene: 6. The CDR3 here is CASSWVSGNTDTQYF. Here the CDR3 DNA reads TGTGCCAGCAGCTGGGTGAGCGGGAACACAGATACGCAGTATTTT.

This chain joins TRBV5-1 and TRBJ1-2, with a weak D call TRBD1 (5 bases). The CDR3 contains 14 residues. Per germline, CDR1 SGHRS and CDR2 YFSETQ. V was pared by 4 bases and J by 8 bases, with 18 bases between. The CDR3 is CASSPGDLQGGYTF. CDR3 nucleotides: TGCGCCAGCAGCCCGGGGGACCTCCAAGGGGGCTACACCTTC.

This clonotype was recorded a few times. V is TRBV7-2 and J is TRBJ2-3; 11 bases map to TRBD2. Germline V CDR1 and CDR2: SGHTA, FQGNSA. The V gene end was trimmed by 7 bases and the J gene end by 3 bases; junction bases not matched to a gene: 15. The CDR3 totals 18 residues. Here the CDR3 reads CASTKGVSGRVRTDTQYF. In nucleotides, the CDR3 is TGTGCCAGCACCAAAGGGGTTAGCGGGAGGGTGCGGACAGATACGCAGTATTTT.

This clonotype was seen a single time. J is TRBJ2-7 and V is TRBV29-1, with D tentatively TRBD1 (6 bases). Trimming removed 6 bases from V and 2 bases from J, with 17 bases in between. The CDR3 is 14 residues long. Germline lookup yields CDR1 SQVTM and CDR2 ANQGSEA. In DNA form, the CDR3 reads TGCAGCGTGGGGTCCCAGGGGCCCCCCTACGAGCAGTACTTC. Protein: CSVGSQGPPYEQYF.

This clonotype was recorded a few times. The rearrangement links TRBV19 to TRBJ1-1; no clear D gene. V lost 4 bases and J lost 5, with 11 bases in between. This CDR3 has 13 residues. CDR1 and CDR2 (germline): LNHDA, SQIVND (reference sequence). The CDR3 DNA is TGTGCCAGTAGTACGCTCAGAGGGACTGAAGCTTTCTTT. Amino acids: CASSTLRGTEAFF.

This clonotype was seen repeatedly, ten times or more. The J gene is TRBJ2-7, the V gene TRBV7-2; D tentatively reads TRBD1 or TRBD2 (5 bases each). The CDR3 runs to 15 residues. The germline gives CDR1 SGHTA, CDR2 FQGNSA. The germline V and J ends were trimmed by 5 bases and 0 bases, with 14 bases remaining between them. CDR3 in amino acids: CASSPNAGGSYEQYV. DNA for the CDR3: TGTGCCAGCAGCCCCAACGCTGGGGGCTCCTACGAGCAGTACGTC.

The table lists this clonotype with many counts. The chain is built from TRBV19 and TRBJ1-3; TRBD1 is a possible D gene (5 bases). Germline V gene lookup returns CDR1 LNHDA and CDR2 SQIVND (reference sequence). The germline V and J ends were trimmed by 7 bases and 0 bases, with 13 bases remaining between them. CDR3 length equals 15 residues. The CDR3 loop reads CASTLDRYSGNTIYF. The CDR3, as DNA: TGTGCCAGTACCCTAGACAGATACTCTGGAAACACCATATATTTT.

CDR3 sequence: CASSPPRTSGSGGTGELFF. In nucleotides, the CDR3 is TGTGCCAGCAGTCCCCCGAGGACTAGCGGGAGTGGGGGGACCGGGGAGCTGTTTTTT. V gene TRBV27 combines with J gene TRBJ2-2; 13 nucleotides align to TRBD2. The CDR3 covers 19 residues. Trimming cost V 5 bases and J 5 bases; bases outside gene matches: 14. Germline CDR1 MNHEY, CDR2 SMNVEV (reference sequence).

This clonotype was counted many times. This chain connects TRBV7-9 to TRBJ2-1; TRBD2 might be the D (6 bases). This CDR3 is 13 amino acids long. The V end lost 5 bases, the J end lost 3 bases, and 8 bases lay between the germline ends. CDR1 is SEHNR and CDR2 is FQNEAQ in the germline V gene (reference sequence). The chain's CDR3 is CASSRTNYNEQFF. For the CDR3, the DNA is TGTGCCAGCAGCCGGACTAACTACAATGAGCAGTTCTTC.

Many counts were recorded for this clonotype. The rearrangement joins TRBV7-3 to TRBJ2-1, with TRBD1 identical over 12 bases. This CDR3 comprises 16 residues. Per germline, CDR1 SGHTA and CDR2 FQGTGA. Trimming cost V 0 bases and J 8 bases; bases outside gene matches: 5. In DNA, the CDR3 is TGTGCCAGCAGCTTAACAGGGGACAGGGGGCTTGATGAGCAGTTCTTC. Its protein is CASSLTGDRGLDEQFF.